This T cell receptor beta chain came from a study of beta chain features in type 1 diabetes. Points on this clone: Its target is unknown.

This CDR3 contains 15 residues. Unmatched junction bases numbered 12, after V lost 7 bases and J lost 4 bases. Germline lookup yields CDR1 MDHEN and CDR2 SYDVKM. Study outcomes and limitations: Within each of all four CD4+ subsets, Type 1 diabetes patients had TCRB CDR3s that were moderately but significantly shorter.

Every bit of the isolated RNA underwent reverse transcription, so sequencing read expressed TCRB transcripts. Only in-frame clones appear in the TCRdb table, and some are missing; sequencing was by immunoSEQ multiplex PCR. The sample contains around 150,000 clones, 9% to 10% of which appear only once. The sequenced material came from central memory CD4+ T cells from blood. The J gene is TRBJ2-7, the V gene TRBV28, with TRBD1 matching 8 bases. This TCR was sampled from a woman between 25 and 40 years old with type 1 diabetes. The CDR3 loop reads CASIDSGQGGYEQYF. In nucleotides, the CDR3 is TGTGCCAGCATTGACAGCGGACAGGGCGGGTACGAGCAGTACTTC.